Listed below are T cell receptor beta chains from one sample, sequenced in a study of OX40 agonist ivuxolimab in advanced cancers. Here immunoSEQ multiplex PCR was the method, and the copy in TCRdb shows in-frame clones only, minus some. In the table there are 77,000 or so clones, over 85% of which are singletons. Here the sequenced sample was CD4+ or CD8+ T cells sorted from blood, taken in a trial of the OX40 agonist ivuxolimab. Receptors originate from an adult with an advanced solid tumor such as melanoma, head and neck, liver or kidney cancer. Both conserved end residues are part of each CDR3. The D gene is left open where the match is weak. Rows may omit the clone size; those that give it use once, few, many or a size class.

>TRBJ1-4|TRBV10-2|NA|NA
TGCGCCAGCAGAAGAGGGGATAATGAAAAACTGTTTTTT
CASRRGDNEKLFF
>TRBJ2-7|TRBV5-4|NA|TRBD2
TGTGCCAGCAGGATCCGGGGAGGGCCCTACGAGCAGTACTTC
CASRIRGGPYEQYF
>TRBJ1-2|TRBV5-6|NA|TRBD1
TGTGCCAGCAGCCAGGGACAGGGGTTCAACTATGGCTACACCTTC
CASSQGQGFNYGYTF
>TRBJ1-6|TRBV6-5|NA|TRBD1
TGTGCCAGCAGTTGGACAGGGAGGAGTGGAAATTCACCCCTCCACTTT
CASSWTGRSGNSPLHF
>TRBJ2-1|TRBV6-6|NA|NA
TGTGCCAGCGACGACCCCACGAGCTCCTACAATGAGCAGTTCTTC
CASDDPTSSYNEQFF
>TRBJ2-6|TRBV28|NA|TRBD1
TGTGCCAGCAGTTCCGCGGACAGGGGGTCTGGGGCCAACGTCCTGACTTTC
CASSSADRGSGANVLTF
>TRBJ2-7|TRBV6-1|NA|NA
TGTGCCAGCAGTGAAGCGCGCCTATACGAGCAGTACTTC
CASSEARLYEQYF
>TRBJ2-1|TRBV28|NA|TRBD2
TGTGCCAGCAGTCCCACACTAGCGGGGGGTACAATGAAGCAGTTCTTC
CASSPTLAGGTMKQFF
>TRBJ2-2|TRBV9|few|NA
TGTGCCAGCAGCGACAGGGTCAGCGGGGAGCTGTTTTTT
CASSDRVSGELFF
>TRBJ2-2|TRBV7-2|NA|NA
TGTGCCAGCAGCAAGGGGGTCCCCGGGGAGCTGTTTTTT
CASSKGVPGELFF